This TCR beta chain was profiled in a study of T cell repertoires in cytomegalovirus infection. Study in general: Both CMV infection and a matching HLA type were indicated by public TCR beta signatures.

With regard to this clonotype: Antigen unknown.

General study points: Identification of carriers of CMV plus the relevant HLA was achieved through cumulative public TCR beta family frequency. Clonotypes of TCR beta that were HLA-C-restricted and CMV-specific dominated the ex vivo response.

This CDR3 contains 12 residues. Trimming took 10 bases from V and 3 from J, leaving 10 bases between them. TCRdb reprocessed the reads with MiXCR, giving one entry per CDR3 protein. The table includes 680,000 or so distinct CDR3 sequences, around a third detected once. Material: cultured PBMCs, obtained from culture after CMV antigen stimulation. The receptor was isolated from a human donor in good health (CMV status not recorded). Some clones in this sample may be carry-over from other donors' samples. V and J are TRBV12-3 or TRBV12-4 and TRBJ1-3; D unclear. CDR3 protein: CATLQSGNTIYF. The CDR3 coding sequence is TGTGCCACCTTACAGAGTGGAAACACCATATATTTT.